This paragraph reports one TCR beta chain. Method: immunoSEQ multiplex PCR; TCRdb's copy keeps in-frame clones and lacks some. The table includes around 81,000 clones, roughly 80% detected once. The sample belongs to a study of T cell responses to AZD1222 COVID-19 vaccine. This CDR3 spans 17 amino acids. The junction had 3 bases not matched to a gene; V was cut back by 2 bases and J by 3 bases. Germline assignment: CDR1 LGHNA and CDR2 YSLEER. The sequences come from peripheral blood, collected on day 0 of AZD1222 vaccination. The V gene is TRBV4-3, the J gene TRBJ2-2; TRBD2 matches 13 bases. The receptor was derived from an adult in good health. The chain's CDR3 is CASSQSGLAGDTGELFF. The CDR3 DNA is TGCGCCAGCAGCCAATCCGGACTAGCGGGGGACACCGGGGAGCTGTTTTTT.